Below, 27 T cell receptor beta chains from the same sample are listed, as sequenced in a study of beta chain features in type 1 diabetes. The isolated RNA, all of it, was reverse transcribed, so expressed TCRB transcripts were what got sequenced. Libraries were prepared by immunoSEQ multiplex PCR; TCRdb keeps only in-frame clonotypes and omits some of them. The repertoire holds approximately 150,000 clones, with 7.5% to 10% as singletons. Source material: central memory CD4+ T cells from blood. These receptors came from a woman under 30 in good health.

This clone showed up just a few times. The rearrangement links TRBV15 to TRBJ1-5; 8 nucleotides line up with TRBD1. The V gene's germline CDR1 is LNHNV and CDR2 YYDKDF (reference sequence). This CDR3 contains 15 residues. V was clipped by 1 base and J by 11 bases; unmatched bases: 10. CDR3 residues: CATSRGTGGSWTQHF. The CDR3 coding sequence is TGTGCCACCAGCAGAGGCACAGGGGGATCGTGGACCCAGCATTTT.

The table lists this clone with a few counts. This chain uses TRBV7-2 with TRBJ1-5, with no clear D. This CDR3 is 15 amino acids long. Germline-derived CDR1 and CDR2 are SGHTA and FQGNSA. Trimming took off 0 bases at V and 3 bases at J, with 9 bases between the two ends. In DNA, the CDR3 is TGTGCCAGCAGCTTAGCGGCCGTTTACAATCAGCCCCAGCATTTT. It codes for CASSLAAVYNQPQHF. The whole variable domain, remainder taken from reference TRBV7-2 and TRBJ1-5, is GAGVSQSPSNKVTEKGKDVELRCDPISGHTALYWYRQSLGQGLEFLIYFQGNSAPDKSGLPSDRFSAERTGGSVSTLTIQRTQQEDSAVYLCASSLAAVYNQPQHFGDGTRLSIL.

The J gene is TRBJ1-2, the V gene TRBV6-1, with D uncertain. Trimming stripped 6 bases from V and 8 bases from J, with 10 bases between. The V gene's germline CDR1 is MNHNS and CDR2 SASEGT. The CDR3 spans 11 residues. DNA for the CDR3: TGTGCCAGCAGACGGGGTCAGGGCTACACCTTC. It specifies CASRRGQGYTF.

The rearrangement joins TRBV6-5 to TRBJ2-1; TRBD2 matches 7 bases. CDR3 length: 15 amino acids. Germline loops: CDR1 MNHEY, CDR2 SVGAGI. Trimming removed 2 bases from V and 2 bases from J; junction bases left unmatched: 3. CDR3 loop: CASSYPRGAYNEQFF. DNA for the CDR3: TGTGCCAGCAGTTACCCTCGGGGGGCCTACAATGAGCAGTTCTTC.

The chain links TRBV27 to TRBJ2-5; D is possibly TRBD2 (6 bases). The CDR3 has 14 amino acids. Germline V gene lookup returns CDR1 MNHEY and CDR2 SMNVEV (reference sequence). V shed 5 bases and J shed 7 bases, with 17 bases lying between them. The DNA for the CDR3 is TGTGCCAGCAGTCCCAGAGGCAGAGCGGGGACCCAGTACTTC. Protein sequence: CASSPRGRAGTQYF.

The rearrangement uses TRBV7-6 and TRBJ2-1; 9 bases line up with TRBD2. Germline CDR1 is SGHVS and CDR2 is FNYEAQ. The ends lost 2 bases at V and 9 bases at J; junction bases unmatched: 20. The CDR3 loop spans 19 amino acids. CDR3 sequence: CASSLSGGSSGARGPEQFF. The CDR3 DNA is TGTGCCAGCAGCTTATCTGGGGGGTCTAGCGGGGCCCGGGGGCCTGAGCAGTTCTTC.

The rearrangement uses TRBV5-1 and TRBJ2-1, with unresolved D. Germline V gives CDR1 SGHRS, CDR2 YFSETQ. V was clipped by 0 bases and J by 5 bases, with 9 bases between them. The CDR3 totals 14 residues. CDR3 DNA sequence: TGCGCCAGCAGCTTGGGCGTGTTAGACAATGAGCAGTTCTTC. Its translation: CASSLGVLDNEQFF. Together with reference TRBV5-1 and TRBJ2-1, the CDR3 gives the full variable domain: KAGVTQTPRYLIKTRGQQVTLSCSPISGHRSVSWYQQTPGQGLQFLFEYFSETQRNKGNFPGRFSGRQFSNSRSEMNVSTLELGDSALYLCASSLGVLDNEQFFGPGTRLTVL.

This clone has just a few counts. The J gene is TRBJ2-1, the V gene TRBV9; 11 bases align to TRBD2. The J segment lost 6 bases and the V segment lost 0 bases, leaving 8 bases of the junction unmatched. In germline, CDR1 is SGDLS, CDR2 YYNGEE. The CDR3 contains 17 residues. CDR3 region: CASSVALGTSGPNEQFF. In DNA, the CDR3 is TGTGCCAGCAGCGTAGCTCTAGGGACTAGCGGCCCCAATGAGCAGTTCTTC.

The genes are TRBV6-5 and TRBJ2-7, with a weak D call TRBD1 (5 bases). Trimming removed 5 bases from V and 2 bases from J, with 16 bases in between. The CDR3 has 15 residues. Germline lookup yields CDR1 MNHEY and CDR2 SVGAGI. CDR3 bases: TGTGCCAGCAGTCCCATCGACAGCCCTACCTACGAGCAGTACTTC. Its translation: CASSPIDSPTYEQYF.

This rearrangement joins TRBV4-2 to TRBJ1-2; D is perhaps TRBD1 (6 bases). With 0 bases removed from V and 2 bases from J, the gap between germline ends came to 22 bases. The CDR3 spans 19 residues. In germline, CDR1 is LGHNA, CDR2 YNFKEQ. CDR3 nucleotides: TGTGCCAGCAGCCAAGAGACGAGGGGGACCATTACCATAAACTATGGCTACACCTTC. Residues: CASSQETRGTITINYGYTF.

This clone was detected a few times. The rearrangement links TRBV4-1 to TRBJ2-3; a possible D gene is TRBD2 (6 bases). The germline CDR1 and CDR2 sequences are MGHRA and YSYEKL. V was shortened by 4 bases and J by 2 bases, with 10 bases between the two germline ends. There are 14 residues in the CDR3. CDR3 in amino acids: CASSLGTVTDTQYF. The CDR3 bases are TGCGCCAGCAGCCTCGGGACTGTCACAGATACGCAGTATTTT.

The V and J genes are TRBV6-5 and TRBJ2-1; 11 nucleotides align to TRBD2. This CDR3 has 15 residues. Unmatched junction bases numbered 2, after V lost 2 bases and J lost 5 bases. Germline V gene sequence: CDR1 MNHEY, CDR2 SVGAGI. CDR3 region: CASSYLAGGNNEQFF. DNA of the CDR3: TGTGCCAGCAGTTACCTAGCGGGAGGAAACAATGAGCAGTTCTTC.

As DNA, the CDR3 is TGTGCCTGGAGGGGGCAGATGAACACTGAAGCTTTCTTT. Translated, it gives CAWRGQMNTEAFF. This chain joins TRBV30 and TRBJ1-1, with D perhaps matching TRBD1 (5 bases). V shed 3 bases and J shed 0 bases, with 8 bases lying between them. CDR1 is GTSNPN, CDR2 SVGIG, per germline (reference sequence). This CDR3 contains 13 residues.

This clone turned up a few times. The chain uses TRBV28 and TRBJ2-1; tentatively, D is TRBD2 (6 bases). V lost 5 bases and J lost 0, with 11 bases in between. Germline V gene sequence: CDR1 MDHEN, CDR2 SYDVKM. CDR3 length: 15 residues. CDR3 DNA sequence: TGTGCCAGCAGTCGGGACTCGAGCTCCTACAATGAGCAGTTCTTC. This encodes CASSRDSSSYNEQFF. The variable domain in full, with the rest retrieved from reference TRBV28 and TRBJ2-1, is DVKVTQSSRYLVKRTGEKVFLECVQDMDHENMFWYRQDPGLGLRLIYFSYDVKMKEKGDIPEGYSVSREKKERFSLILESASTNQTSMYLCASSRDSSSYNEQFFGPGTRLTVL.

This clone has more than one count but fewer than ten. The rearrangement links TRBV30 to TRBJ1-2; D not resolved. Looked up from germline, CDR1 is GTSNPN and CDR2 is SVGIG (reference sequence). Trimming removed 4 bases from V and 0 bases from J, with 9 bases in between. This CDR3 is 13 amino acids long. The CDR3 loop reads CAWNFITNYGYTF. In DNA, the CDR3 is TGTGCCTGGAACTTCATTACTAACTATGGCTACACCTTC.

The table lists this clone with a few counts. The chain recombines TRBV2 with TRBJ2-2; D possibly corresponds to TRBD2 (5 bases). The germline V gene encodes CDR1 SNHLY and CDR2 FYNNEI. Deletions cut 11 bases from V and 5 bases from J, with 12 bases between. CDR3 length: 12 amino acids. CDR3 sequence reads: CAGSVLTGELFF. CDR3 nucleotide sequence: TGTGCCGGTAGCGTACTAACCGGGGAGCTGTTTTTT.

The chain employs TRBV29-1 and TRBJ2-1; tentative D call: TRBD1 (7 bases). The V end was cut by 6 bases, the J end by 5 bases, with 20 bases between. This CDR3 contains 15 residues. Looked up from germline, CDR1 is SQVTM and CDR2 is ANQGSEA. This chain's CDR3 is CSVVPTGRYNNEQFF. The CDR3 bases are TGCAGCGTCGTGCCGACAGGGAGGTATAACAATGAGCAGTTCTTC.

The rearrangement links TRBV25-1 to TRBJ1-2; the D gene is possibly TRBD1 (6 bases). The CDR3 runs to 15 residues. Per the germline V gene, CDR1 is MGHDK and CDR2 is SYGVNS. Trimming shortened V by 4 bases and J by 2 bases, and 14 bases separated the two germline ends. Here the CDR3 reads CASSGPGHLNYGYTF. CDR3 bases: TGTGCCAGCAGTGGTCCGGGACACCTAAACTATGGCTACACCTTC.

This clone was detected a few times. The chain has TRBV6-6 and TRBJ2-7, with D uncertain. Trimming shortened V by 0 bases and J by 2 bases, and 11 bases separated the two germline ends. CDR1 MNHNY and CDR2 SVGAGI come from the germline V gene (reference sequence). The CDR3 totals 15 residues. The CDR3 DNA follows: TGTGCCAGCAGTTACTCAGAGACTCTGACCTACGAGCAGTACTTC. Translating gives CASSYSETLTYEQYF.

The rearrangement uses TRBV2 and TRBJ1-5; D remains unclear. V lost 5 bases and J 2 bases, leaving 10 bases between the germline ends. The germline V gene encodes CDR1 SNHLY and CDR2 FYNNEI. The CDR3 consists of 14 residues. CDR3 sequence: CASSRGIGNQPQHF. In DNA, the CDR3 is TGTGCCAGCAGTAGAGGGATTGGCAATCAGCCCCAGCATTTT. The complete variable domain, with remaining parts taken from reference TRBV2 and TRBJ1-5, reads EPEVTQTPSHQVTQMGQEVILRCVPISNHLYFYWYRQILGQKVEFLVSFYNNEISEKSEIFDDQFSVERPDGSNFTLKIRSTKLEDSAMYFCASSRGIGNQPQHFGDGTRLSIL.

This clone was seen ten or more times. The chain uses TRBV9 and TRBJ1-3; D is perhaps TRBD1 (5 bases). The CDR3 totals 15 residues. Trimming removed 0 bases from V and 5 bases from J, with 12 bases in between. Germline V gene data show CDR1 as SGDLS and CDR2 as YYNGEE. CDR3 loop: CASSVGGDSRNTIYF. CDR3 sequence (DNA): TGTGCCAGCAGCGTAGGAGGAGACAGTAGAAACACCATATATTTT.

The V gene is TRBV29-1, the J gene TRBJ2-5, with D possibly matching TRBD1 (6 bases). This CDR3 region has 14 residues. V was pared by 1 base and J by 7 bases, with 16 bases between. Germline CDR1 SQVTM, CDR2 ANQGSEA. In DNA form, the CDR3 reads TGCAGCGTTGAAGCGCCAGGGGCTCAGAGGACCCAGTACTTC. Amino acid sequence: CSVEAPGAQRTQYF.

This clone was seen only a few times. The chain couples TRBV29-1 to TRBJ1-2; the D is unclear. This CDR3 region has 12 residues. Germline lookup yields CDR1 SQVTM and CDR2 ANQGSEA. Trimming pared 2 bases from V and 5 bases from J, leaving 9 bases between. The CDR3 spells CSVERLEYGYTF. CDR3 DNA: TGCAGCGTTGAAAGACTGGAATATGGCTACACCTTC.

About this clone itself: The sample holds other DNA sequences that translate to the same CDR3. The rearrangement joins TRBV18 to TRBJ1-2; D possibly corresponds to TRBD1 (5 bases). The ends were cut back, 3 bases at V and 0 bases at J, with 8 bases in the middle. The germline V gene encodes CDR1 KGHSH and CDR2 LQKENI. CDR3 size: 14 residues. DNA of the CDR3: TGTGCCAGCTCACCTGACAGAACTAACTATGGCTACACCTTC. Translated: CASSPDRTNYGYTF.

The chain employs TRBV6-5 and TRBJ1-1; D remains ambiguous. V gave up 5 bases and J gave up 5 bases, with 12 bases separating them. The CDR3 has 13 residues. The germline V gene encodes CDR1 MNHEY and CDR2 SVGAGI. CDR3 amino acids: CASSELRGTEAFF. The CDR3 DNA reads TGTGCCAGCAGTGAATTACGGGGTACTGAAGCTTTCTTT.

The chain recombines TRBV6-1 with TRBJ2-5, with D possibly TRBD1 on 6 matching bases. The CDR3 loop spans 13 amino acids. The V and J ends lost 5 bases and 1 base respectively, with 8 bases between them. In germline, CDR1 is MNHNS, CDR2 SASEGT. The DNA of the CDR3 is TGTGCCAGCAGTTCACAGGGCCAAGAGACCCAGTACTTC. This codes for CASSSQGQETQYF.

The chain joins TRBV6-5 to TRBJ2-2; 7 bases line up with TRBD2. The CDR3 has 15 residues. With V trimmed by 6 bases and J by 3 bases, 7 bases remained unmatched. Germline CDR1 reads MNHEY; CDR2 reads SVGAGI. In DNA, the CDR3 is TGTGCCAGCAGCCGTATAGCGGGTTACACCGGGGAGCTGTTTTTT. The encoded protein is CASSRIAGYTGELFF.